The 25 T cell receptor beta chains in this list originate from one sample, sequenced in a study of regulatory T cells in long-lasting Graves disease. Libraries of TCR beta came from iRepertoire HTBI primers plus Arm-PCR of CDR3 regions. MiXCR, run by TCRdb on the multiplex PCR reads, gives a single entry per CDR3 protein. The profile shows roughly 420,000 distinct CDR3 sequences, 15% to 20% of them singletons. Noted time point: newly diagnosed GD, antithyroid drugs for less than 3 months. RNA extracted from PBMCs served as the sequencing template. These data were likewise used in another study, on T cells in Graves' hyperthyroidism and ophthalmopathy.

The sample here was peripheral blood mononuclear cells (PBMCs), taken at new diagnosis, from a patient treated with antithyroid drugs. Every receptor here comes from a young woman with Graves disease.

Notes on this clonotype: One end of the junction fails to match germline, which may point to a read error. The chain combines TRBV7-6 with TRBJ2-1; 12 nucleotides line up with TRBD2. This CDR3 has 16 amino acids. Germline CDR1 SGHVS, CDR2 FNYEAQ. CDR3 coding DNA: TGTGTCAGCAGCCTAGGACTAGCGGGATCTAGGGATGAGCAGTTCTTC. Protein sequence: CVSSLGLAGSRDEQFF. Full variable domain (outside the CDR3, taken from reference TRBV7-6 and TRBJ2-1): GAGVSQSPRYKVTKRGQDVALRCDPISGHVSLYWYRQALGQGPEFLTYFNYEAQQDKSGLPNDRFSAERPEGSISTLTIQRTEQRDSAMYRCVSSLGLAGSRDEQFFGPGTRLTVL.

This clonotype appeared many times. V usage is TRBV10-3 and J usage is TRBJ1-1, with 7 bases fitting TRBD1. V was clipped by 6 bases and J by 2 bases; unmatched bases: 9. From germline, CDR1 is ENHRY and CDR2 SYGVKD. This CDR3 region has 15 residues. The CDR3, as DNA: TGTGCCATCAGCCGGGACAGACAAGGCAACACTGAAGCTTTCTTT. Translated, it gives CAISRDRQGNTEAFF.

This clonotype was seen many times. The gene calls are TRBV12-5 and TRBJ2-5; the match to TRBD1 covers 9 bases. Germline V lookup: CDR1 LGHNT, CDR2 FRNRAP. The trim removed 7 bases at V and 5 bases at J, leaving 8 bases unmatched. This CDR3 is built from 14 residues. This CDR3 is CASATTGGEETQYF. The CDR3 region has the DNA TGTGCTAGTGCCACGACAGGGGGTGAGGAGACCCAGTACTTC.

The chain couples TRBV11-2 to TRBJ2-3, with 12 positions matching TRBD2. The CDR3 sequence is 17 residues long. V was pared by 1 base and J by 0 bases, with 2 bases of the junction left unmatched. CDR1 is SGHAT, CDR2 FQNNGV, per germline. This chain's CDR3 is CASSLGGLAGSTDTQYF. The CDR3 DNA sequence: TGTGCCAGCAGCTTAGGAGGACTAGCGGGAAGCACAGATACGCAGTATTTT.

This clonotype was found many times. The chain combines TRBV12-3 or TRBV12-4 with TRBJ2-1; no clear D gene. CDR3 size: 13 residues. V was trimmed by 7 bases and J by 9 bases, leaving 16 bases between them. The CDR3 loop reads CASNEDPVGEQFF. CDR3 bases: TGTGCCAGCAACGAAGACCCCGTAGGTGAGCAGTTCTTC.

In its sample, this clonotype was seen many times. This chain connects TRBV2 to TRBJ2-2; D is undetermined. This CDR3 contains 11 residues. Germline V gene lookup returns CDR1 SNHLY and CDR2 FYNNEI. Trimming took off 8 bases at V and 6 bases at J, with 7 bases between the two ends. In DNA form, the CDR3 reads TGTGCCAGCTTCCGGGCCGGGGAGCTGTTTTTT. Amino acid sequence: CASFRAGELFF.

On this clonotype: With a much larger clone just one base away, this may be a read error. The rearrangement uses TRBV28 and TRBJ2-5, with 9 bases aligning to TRBD2. The CDR3 consists of 14 residues. J was trimmed by 7 bases and V by 3 bases; bases with no gene match: 6. Germline assignment: CDR1 MDHEN and CDR2 SYDVKM. This chain's CDR3 is CASSFLAGAGTQYF. The CDR3 bases are TGTGCCAGCAGTTTCTTAGCGGGAGCTGGGACCCAGTACTTC. The variable domain in full, completed from reference TRBV28 and TRBJ2-5, reads DVKVTQSSRYLVKRTGEKVFLECVQDMDHENMFWYRQDPGLGLRLIYFSYDVKMKEKGDIPEGYSVSREKKERFSLILESASTNQTSMYLCASSFLAGAGTQYFGPGTRLLVL.

This clonotype has a count of ten or more. V is TRBV29-1 and J is TRBJ2-3; maybe TRBD2 (6 bases). V lost 3 bases to trimming and J lost 0 bases, with 13 bases between them. Germline V CDR1 and CDR2: SQVTM, ANQGSEA. The CDR3 consists of 15 residues. The DNA of the CDR3 is TGCAGCGTTGACGGGAGTCTGGGGAGCACAGATACGCAGTATTTT. Its translation is CSVDGSLGSTDTQYF.

This clonotype was detected ten times or more. The V call is TRBV11-1, the J call TRBJ2-3, with a tentative D call TRBD2 (5 bases). V was clipped by 0 bases and J by 6 bases, with 13 bases between them. The CDR3 consists of 15 residues. CDR1 SGHAT and CDR2 FQDESV come from the germline V gene (reference sequence). The CDR3 reads CASSLALGRGDTQYF. Here the CDR3 DNA reads TGTGCCAGCAGCTTAGCTCTAGGGAGAGGGGATACGCAGTATTTT.

With respect to this clonotype: A read error may explain this, as a much larger clone is one base away. This CDR3 is CTSSPDPTSGNEQFF. The CDR3 bases are TGTACCAGCAGCCCAGACCCTACTAGCGGCAATGAGCAGTTCTTC. The chain employs TRBV11-1 and TRBJ2-1; 8 nucleotides agree with TRBD2. The germline gives CDR1 SGHAT, CDR2 FQDESV (reference sequence). The CDR3 spans 15 residues.

This clonotype has only a few counts. The chain couples TRBV20-1 to TRBJ2-3; D gene unclear. The CDR3 totals 12 residues. Germline values: CDR1 DFQATT, CDR2 SNEGSKA (reference sequence). V gave up 8 bases and J gave up 3 bases, with 12 bases separating them. The CDR3 protein is CSSRAPTDTQYF. The DNA for the CDR3 is TGCAGTTCAAGGGCACCAACAGATACGCAGTATTTT.

Ten or more counts support this clonotype. This chain connects TRBV11-2 to TRBJ1-5; D is unclear. V was clipped by 5 bases and J by 4 bases, with 12 bases between them. CDR3 size: 14 residues. The germline V gene encodes CDR1 SGHAT and CDR2 FQNNGV. The CDR3 DNA reads as TGTGCCAGCAGCCCGGTGGGGTTTAATCAGCCCCAGCATTTT. It translates to CASSPVGFNQPQHF.

This clonotype was observed many times. The rearrangement links TRBV30 to TRBJ2-1; D is possibly TRBD2 (6 bases). CDR1 is GTSNPN, CDR2 SVGIG, per germline (reference sequence). The CDR3 spans 13 residues. Trimming left V 2 bases short and J 7 bases short, with 12 bases between. CDR3 sequence reads: CAWSTEGSNEQFF. The DNA of the CDR3 is TGTGCCTGGAGTACGGAGGGGTCAAATGAGCAGTTCTTC.

This clonotype was picked up many times. The chain couples TRBV7-9 to TRBJ2-7; D is tentatively TRBD1 or TRBD2 (5 bases each). Germline V lookup: CDR1 SEHNR, CDR2 FQNEAQ (reference sequence). The length of the CDR3 is 16 residues. The ends were cut back, 5 bases at V and 1 base at J, with 18 bases in the middle. The CDR3 is CASSGGGLHTSYEQYF. As DNA, the CDR3 is TGTGCCAGCAGCGGGGGTGGGTTACACACTTCCTACGAGCAGTACTTC.

The V gene is TRBV5-4, the J gene TRBJ1-2, with D tentatively TRBD1 (6 bases). Germline V gene sequence: CDR1 SGHNT, CDR2 YYREEE (reference sequence). V lost 0 bases and J lost 4, with 16 bases in between. CDR3 length: 16 amino acids. The DNA of the CDR3 is TGTGCCAGCAGCTTGGGGACAGCCGCAAGCTCCTATGGCTACACCTTC. As protein: CASSLGTAASSYGYTF.

There are a few counts of this clonotype. The chain has TRBV4-3 and TRBJ2-2, with D possibly TRBD2 on 6 matching bases. This CDR3 is 18 amino acids long. Germline V gene sequence: CDR1 LGHNA, CDR2 YSLEER. V lost 4 bases to trimming and J lost 2 bases, with 20 bases between them. Here the CDR3 reads CASSLQTGVPLNTGELFF. The CDR3 DNA reads as TGCGCCAGCAGCCTGCAGACGGGGGTCCCCCTCAACACCGGGGAGCTGTTTTTT.

This clonotype occurred many times. Here the CDR3 reads CASSLDPDDEQYF. In DNA, the CDR3 is TGTGCCAGCAGCTTAGACCCGGACGACGAGCAGTACTTC. The chain combines TRBV7-9 with TRBJ2-7; D not certain. This CDR3 contains 13 residues. V lost 1 base, J lost 5 bases, and 9 bases lay in between. Germline V CDR1 and CDR2: SEHNR, FQNEAQ (reference sequence).

Concerning this clonotype: This may be a read error: a much more frequent sequence differs by one nucleotide. This chain uses TRBV28 with TRBJ2-5; 8 bases are a match to TRBD1. CDR3 size: 15 residues. Germline V gene lookup returns CDR1 MDHEN and CDR2 SYDVKM. The CDR3 DNA follows: TGTACCAGCAGCCCGGGACAGGTCCAACAAGAGACCCAGTACTTC. This sequence encodes CTSSPGQVQQETQYF.

This clonotype was detected many times. The chain employs TRBV12-5 and TRBJ2-1, with TRBD2 matching over 10 bases. V was pared by 2 bases and J by 7 bases, with 8 bases of the junction left unmatched. From germline, CDR1 is LGHNT and CDR2 FRNRAP. The CDR3 contains 16 residues. CDR3 DNA: TGTGCTAGTGGTTTGATCCTAGCGGGAGTACGGAATGAGCAGTTCTTC. Translation gives CASGLILAGVRNEQFF.

This clonotype was found many times. The chain employs TRBV28 and TRBJ2-4; either TRBD1 or TRBD2 may supply D (5 bases each). Germline CDR1 MDHEN, CDR2 SYDVKM. Trimming shortened V by 2 bases and J by 0 bases, and 17 bases separated the two germline ends. The CDR3 contains 18 residues. CDR3 nucleotide sequence: TGTGCCAGCAGTTTAATTGGGGGTTATGGAGCAGCCAAAAACATTCAGTACTTC. It yields the protein CASSLIGGYGAAKNIQYF.

In this sample, this clonotype turned up many times. This rearrangement joins TRBV28 to TRBJ2-2, with 8 bases lining up with TRBD2. Trimming cost V 7 bases and J 7 bases; bases outside gene matches: 23. The CDR3 runs to 19 residues. CDR1 is MDHEN, CDR2 SYDVKM, per germline. The CDR3, as DNA: TGTGCCAGCACCAAAAACCGGGGCGGACTAGCAAAAGTGCACGGGGAGCTGTTTTTT. Translating gives CASTKNRGGLAKVHGELFF.

This clonotype was seen at least ten times. V usage is TRBV27 and J usage is TRBJ2-7, with a possible D match to TRBD1 (5 bases). CDR1 and CDR2 (germline): MNHEY, SMNVEV (reference sequence). Trimming removed 2 bases from V and 1 base from J, with 15 bases in between. This CDR3 is built from 16 residues. The CDR3 sequence: CASSLRGWSESYEQYF. The CDR3 DNA reads TGTGCCAGCAGTTTAAGGGGTTGGAGTGAATCCTACGAGCAGTACTTC.

This clonotype appeared a few times. The V gene is TRBV20-1, the J gene TRBJ2-7; a weak D match, TRBD1 (6 bases). Germline V gene data show CDR1 as DFQATT and CDR2 as SNEGSKA (reference sequence). The CDR3 totals 16 residues. The V end was cut by 1 base, the J end by 3 bases, with 19 bases between. The CDR3 DNA follows: TGCAGTGCTAGAGCGCCCCTAGGACAGAGGGTCTACGAGCAGTACTTC. It translates to CSARAPLGQRVYEQYF.

V is TRBV11-3 and J is TRBJ2-3, with 11 positions matching TRBD2. The germline gives CDR1 SGHNT, CDR2 YENEEA. J gave up 14 bases and V 5 bases, and 6 bases lay outside the gene matches. The CDR3 length is 12 residues. CDR3 DNA: TGTGCCAGCAGCCCCGGGACTAGCGGCGGGTATTTT. Translated: CASSPGTSGGYF.

With respect to this clonotype: The likely explanation is a read error, given a far larger clone one base away. The chain recombines TRBV11-2 with TRBJ2-1; D unresolved. The length of the CDR3 is 17 residues. Germline V gene data show CDR1 as SGHAT and CDR2 as FQNNGV. The V end was cut by 4 bases, the J end by 10 bases, with 26 bases between. DNA for the CDR3: TGTGCCAGCAGCTCCTCAACTTCCCACCAGTTCTTCGACGAGCAGTTCTTC. Encoded protein: CASSSSTSHQFFDEQFF. Full variable domain (remainder filled in from reference TRBV11-2 and TRBJ2-1): EAGVAQSPRYKIIEKRQSVAFWCNPISGHATLYWYQQILGQGPKLLIQFQNNGVVDDSQLPKDRFSAERLKGVDSTLKIQPAKLEDSAVYLCASSSSTSHQFFDEQFFGPGTRLTVL.